The 23 T cell receptor beta chains presented below share a single source sample, sequenced in a study of T cells after yellow fever vaccination. Using its own MiXCR run on the 5' RACE reads, TCRdb lists one record per CDR3 protein. The sample carries 200,000 to 250,000 distinct CDR3 sequences, 6.9% recorded once. The sample here was CD4+ T cells sorted from PBMCs, taken 15 days after the yellow fever booster vaccination. The receptors originated from a man aged 25 to 40 who received the YFV17D yellow fever vaccine.

This clonotype came up many times. The chain joins TRBV5-1 to TRBJ1-2; D gene ambiguous. This CDR3 is built from 14 residues. V lost 1 base and J lost 1, with 8 bases in between. Germline CDR1 is SGHRS and CDR2 is YFSETQ. The CDR3 bases are TGCGCCAGCAGCTTGAGTGATTTTAACTATGGCTACACCTTC. Translation gives CASSLSDFNYGYTF.

This clonotype was picked up many times. The chain couples TRBV6-2 or TRBV6-3 to TRBJ2-1, with a tentative D call TRBD2 (6 bases). CDR3 length: 14 amino acids. Trimming took 2 bases from V and 3 from J, leaving 8 bases between them. Germline CDR1 reads MNHEY; CDR2 reads SVGEGT. The CDR3 DNA sequence: TGTGCCAGCAGTTACGGGACTCTCTACAATGAGCAGTTCTTC. This sequence encodes CASSYGTLYNEQFF.

The genes are TRBV20-1 and TRBJ1-1; D is unresolved. The CDR3 has 12 residues. CDR1 is DFQATT, CDR2 SNEGSKA, per germline (reference sequence). With 1 base removed from V and 6 bases from J, the gap between germline ends came to 9 bases. The CDR3 coding sequence is TGCAGTGCTAGAGGTAAGGGCGCTGAAGCTTTCTTT. It codes for CSARGKGAEAFF.

This clonotype was seen more than once but under ten times. The rearrangement links TRBV4-1 to TRBJ1-2; 8 bases agree with TRBD1. V lost 1 base, J lost 4 bases, and 2 bases stayed unmatched. The germline CDR1 and CDR2 sequences are MGHRA and YSYEKL. The CDR3 has 14 amino acids. The CDR3 reads CASSQGTGGYGYTF. In nucleotides, the CDR3 is TGCGCCAGCAGCCAAGGAACAGGGGGCTATGGCTACACCTTC.

This clonotype has just a few counts. V and J are TRBV6-2 or TRBV6-3 and TRBJ2-2; D possibly uses TRBD1 or TRBD2 (5 bases each). V gave up 1 base and J gave up 6 bases, with 15 bases separating them. The CDR3 has 16 residues. Germline CDR1 and CDR2: MNHEY and SVGEGT. CDR3 residues: CASSYWAGSGAGELFF. DNA for the CDR3: TGTGCCAGCAGTTACTGGGCAGGGAGCGGCGCCGGGGAGCTGTTTTTT.

The V gene is TRBV7-8, the J gene TRBJ2-7; no clear D. The CDR3 extends over 13 amino acids. From germline, CDR1 is SGHVS and CDR2 FQNEAQ. The V end was cut by 5 bases, the J end by 2 bases, with 10 bases between. As DNA, the CDR3 is TGTGCCAGCAGCGTCCTTGAGCCCTACGAGCAGTACTTC. Protein: CASSVLEPYEQYF.

This clonotype was counted only a few times. The rearrangement links TRBV7-2 to TRBJ1-2; 7 bases fit TRBD1. Trimming at V came to 3 bases and at J to 0 bases, leaving 7 bases not matched to a gene. Germline CDR1 is SGHTA and CDR2 is FQGNSA. The CDR3 sequence is 16 residues long. The chain's CDR3 is CASSFTRQGTNYGYTF. The CDR3, as DNA: TGTGCCAGCAGCTTCACCCGACAGGGAACTAACTATGGCTACACCTTC.

This clonotype was observed many times. The chain has TRBV20-1 and TRBJ1-4; 8 bases fit TRBD1. The CDR3 is 13 residues long. V was clipped by 6 bases and J by 6 bases; unmatched bases: 6. The germline gives CDR1 DFQATT, CDR2 SNEGSKA (reference sequence). Here the CDR3 DNA reads TGCAGTGCCGGACAGGGAGGGGATGAAAAACTGTTTTTT. It yields the protein CSAGQGGDEKLFF.

The table lists this clonotype with a few counts. This chain links TRBV4-2 with TRBJ2-6; unclear D gene. V shed 0 bases and J shed 0 bases, with 6 bases lying between them. CDR1 LGHNA and CDR2 YNFKEQ come from the germline V gene. This CDR3 has 16 residues. This CDR3 reads CASSQDRSSGANVLTF. Written as DNA, the CDR3 is TGTGCCAGCAGCCAAGATCGAAGCTCTGGGGCCAACGTCCTGACTTTC.

The J gene is TRBJ2-7, the V gene TRBV20-1, with 10 positions matching TRBD2. With V trimmed by 5 bases and J by 0 bases, 10 bases remained unmatched. The germline CDR1 and CDR2 sequences are DFQATT and SNEGSKA (reference sequence). The CDR3 is made up of 16 amino acids. CDR3 region: CSASPPLAGLSYEQYF. CDR3 nucleotide sequence: TGCAGTGCTTCCCCTCCACTAGCGGGACTCTCCTACGAGCAGTACTTC.

This chain links TRBV29-1 with TRBJ2-7; D is possibly TRBD1 (5 bases). The length of the CDR3 is 12 residues. V was pared by 4 bases and J by 4 bases, with 11 bases between. CDR1 and CDR2 (germline): SQVTM, ANQGSEA. The CDR3 coding sequence is TGCAGCGTTGGGGGCATGGCGTACGAGCAGTACTTC. It codes for CSVGGMAYEQYF.

This clonotype was observed many times. V gene TRBV12-3 or TRBV12-4 combines with J gene TRBJ2-7; TRBD1 matches 10 bases. The CDR3 totals 17 residues. Trimming cost V 6 bases and J 2 bases; bases outside gene matches: 13. The DNA for the CDR3 is TGTGCCAGCAGCAGACAGGGGGCGACGAATAAAGCCTACGAGCAGTACTTC. The encoded protein is CASSRQGATNKAYEQYF.

This clonotype was recorded many times. The chain has TRBV11-2 and TRBJ2-4; 7 bases are a match to TRBD2. With 4 bases clipped from V and 11 bases from J, the junction kept 5 bases outside the gene matches. CDR1 is SGHAT, CDR2 FQNNGV, per germline. The CDR3 is 12 residues long. DNA for the CDR3: TGTGCCAGCAGCTCGGAAGGGAGGGTTCAGTACTTC. Protein: CASSSEGRVQYF.

This clonotype was detected a few times. The chain is built from TRBV5-4 and TRBJ2-7, with 12 nucleotides matching TRBD1. The CDR3 is 17 residues long. The J segment lost 4 bases and the V segment lost 4 bases, leaving 12 bases of the junction unmatched. In germline, CDR1 is SGHNT, CDR2 YYREEE (reference sequence). CDR3 protein: CASSQPPGQGATYEQYF. Here the CDR3 DNA reads TGTGCCAGCAGCCAACCGCCGGGACAGGGGGCAACTTACGAGCAGTACTTC. Full variable domain (rest looked up from reference TRBV5-4 and TRBJ2-7): ETGVTQSPTHLIKTRGQQVTLRCSSQSGHNTVSWYQQALGQGPQFIFQYYREEENGRGNFPPRFSGLQFPNYSSELNVNALELDDSALYLCASSQPPGQGATYEQYFGPGTRLTVT.

This clonotype was seen many times. This sequence joins TRBV20-1 and TRBJ1-1; maybe TRBD1 (5 bases). Germline V gene data show CDR1 as DFQATT and CDR2 as SNEGSKA (reference sequence). The germline V and J ends were trimmed by 2 bases and 5 bases, with 6 bases remaining between them. CDR3 length: 11 residues. CDR3 loop: CSARWGTEAFF. The CDR3 bases are TGCAGTGCTAGATGGGGGACTGAAGCTTTCTTT.

V and J are TRBV30 and TRBJ1-4; D call uncertain. V was trimmed by 3 bases and J by 0 bases, leaving 11 bases between them. Germline lookup yields CDR1 GTSNPN and CDR2 SVGIG (reference sequence). The CDR3 runs 15 residues. The CDR3 coding sequence is TGTGCCTGGAGGAAGCGCGGGACAACTAATGAAAAACTGTTTTTT. This gives the protein CAWRKRGTTNEKLFF.

The chain joins TRBV20-1 to TRBJ2-5; D is possibly TRBD2 (5 bases). Germline V gene sequence: CDR1 DFQATT, CDR2 SNEGSKA (reference sequence). Trimming removed 4 bases from V and 4 bases from J, with 16 bases in between. The CDR3 is 14 amino acids. The CDR3 coding sequence is TGCAGTGCTAAAGGCTTAGGGAGTGGAGAGACCCAGTACTTC. Translating gives CSAKGLGSGETQYF.

This clonotype was counted at least ten times. A read error may account for a junction end that differs from germline. The V and J genes are TRBV7-7 and TRBJ2-5, with no clear D. The germline V gene encodes CDR1 SSHAT and CDR2 FNYEAQ (reference sequence). The CDR3 length is 13 residues. The chain's CDR3 is CASSFGPQETQYF. CDR3 sequence (DNA): TGTGCTAGCAGCTTCGGACCCCAAGAGACCCAGTACTTC.

This clonotype was recorded at least ten times. This chain joins TRBV7-6 and TRBJ2-2, with 10 positions matching TRBD1. The CDR3 runs 18 residues. The J segment lost 7 bases and the V segment lost 1 base, leaving 12 bases of the junction unmatched. From germline, CDR1 is SGHVS and CDR2 FNYEAQ. This chain's CDR3 is CASSLGVGQGTLDGELFF. The CDR3 DNA follows: TGTGCCAGCAGCTTAGGAGTGGGACAGGGGACCTTAGACGGGGAGCTGTTTTTT.

The sample holds a few counts of this clonotype. The rearrangement uses TRBV7-8 and TRBJ2-1, with D tentatively TRBD1 or TRBD2 (7 bases each). Germline V gene sequence: CDR1 SGHVS, CDR2 FQNEAQ. The CDR3 totals 14 residues. With 0 bases removed from V and 7 bases from J, the gap between germline ends came to 10 bases. CDR3 sequence (DNA): TGTGCCAGCAGCTTAGCGCAGGGGGGGAATGAGCAGTTCTTC. Its translation is CASSLAQGGNEQFF.

This clonotype was detected a few times. The chain is built from TRBV5-4 and TRBJ1-3; 8 bases are a match to TRBD1. The germline CDR1 and CDR2 sequences are SGHNT and YYREEE (reference sequence). This CDR3 region has 15 residues. Trimming removed 3 bases from V and 2 bases from J; junction bases left unmatched: 4. CDR3 sequence reads: CASSWTGSTGNTIYF. In nucleotides, the CDR3 is TGTGCCAGCAGCTGGACAGGGTCGACTGGAAACACCATATATTTT.

At least ten counts were recorded for this clonotype. V gene TRBV12-3 or TRBV12-4 combines with J gene TRBJ1-2, with D uncertain. V gave up 2 bases and J gave up 4 bases, with 11 bases separating them. The CDR3 loop spans 14 amino acids. The CDR3, as DNA: TGTGCCAGCAGTTTAACCCGCCGCGGCTATGGCTACACCTTC. Translated: CASSLTRRGYGYTF.

This clonotype was detected many times. The chain employs TRBV28 and TRBJ2-7; no firm D call. V lost 1 base, J lost 0 bases, and 10 bases lay in between. This CDR3 contains 15 residues. CDR1 and CDR2 from the germline V gene are MDHEN and SYDVKM. The CDR3 DNA follows: TGTGCCAGCAGTTTATCTCGGGTCTCCTCCTACGAGCAGTACTTC. Translation: CASSLSRVSSYEQYF. The variable domain in full, with the rest retrieved from reference TRBV28 and TRBJ2-7, is DVKVTQSSRYLVKRTGEKVFLECVQDMDHENMFWYRQDPGLGLRLIYFSYDVKMKEKGDIPEGYSVSREKKERFSLILESASTNQTSMYLCASSLSRVSSYEQYFGPGTRLTVT.